The clone carrying this T cell receptor (beta chain) was seen a single time. These data belong to a study of blood T cell repertoires in COVID-19. Turning to the study itself: COVID-19 samples from acute and convalescent phases originated in the United States, Italy and Spain. The analysed material was cDNA or gDNA that came from T cells, B-cell-depleted T cells, or PBMCs.

The CDR3 loop spans 16 amino acids. CDR1 MNHEY and CDR2 SMNVEV come from the germline V gene (reference sequence). The ends lost 4 bases at V and 3 bases at J; junction bases unmatched: 12. Generated by immunoSEQ multiplex PCR, the TCRdb table keeps only in-frame clones and is missing some. Of some 290,000 clones in the sample, approximately 91% were seen once. Across 20 to 25 US areas, participants ranged in age from about 18 to 90 years. Participant reports of clinical history set cohort assignment. The receptor comes from a woman aged 40 to 50 with acute COVID-19. J is TRBJ2-7 and V is TRBV27; 7 bases agree with TRBD1. The sequenced material came from PBMCs or T cells enriched from blood (not recorded which). The CDR3 here is CASSSSRQGLGYEQYF. The CDR3 DNA reads TGTGCCAGCAGTTCCTCTCGACAGGGATTGGGCTACGAGCAGTACTTC.